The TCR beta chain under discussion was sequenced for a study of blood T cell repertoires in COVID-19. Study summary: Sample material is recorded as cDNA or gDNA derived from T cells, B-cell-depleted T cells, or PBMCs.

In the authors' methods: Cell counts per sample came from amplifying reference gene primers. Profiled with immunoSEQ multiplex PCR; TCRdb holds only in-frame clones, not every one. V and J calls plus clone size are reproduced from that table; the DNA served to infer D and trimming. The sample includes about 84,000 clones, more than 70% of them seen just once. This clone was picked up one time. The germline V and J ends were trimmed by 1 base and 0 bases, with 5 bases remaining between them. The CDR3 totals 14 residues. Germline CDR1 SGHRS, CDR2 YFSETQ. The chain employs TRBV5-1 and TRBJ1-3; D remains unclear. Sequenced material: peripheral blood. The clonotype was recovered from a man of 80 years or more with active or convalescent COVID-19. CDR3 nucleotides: TGCGCCAGCAGCTTGTTAGACTCTGGAAACACCATATATTTT. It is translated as CASSLLDSGNTIYF.